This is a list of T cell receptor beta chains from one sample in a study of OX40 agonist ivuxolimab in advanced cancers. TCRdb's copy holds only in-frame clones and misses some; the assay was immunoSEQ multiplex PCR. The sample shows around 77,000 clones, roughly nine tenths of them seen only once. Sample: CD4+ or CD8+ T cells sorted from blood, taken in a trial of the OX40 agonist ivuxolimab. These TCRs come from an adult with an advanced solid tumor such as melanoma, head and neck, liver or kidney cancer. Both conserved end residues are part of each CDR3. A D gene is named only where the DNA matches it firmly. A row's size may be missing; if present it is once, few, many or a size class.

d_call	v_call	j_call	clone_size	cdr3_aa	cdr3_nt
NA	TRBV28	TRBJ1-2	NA	CASTSTIYGYTF	TGTGCCAGCACCTCCACGATCTATGGCTACACCTTC
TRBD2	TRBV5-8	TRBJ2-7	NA	CASSSGLAGELGEQYF	TGTGCCAGCAGCTCGGGACTAGCGGGAGAGTTGGGTGAGCAGTACTTC
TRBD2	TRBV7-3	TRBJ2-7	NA	CASSLELAGGPYEQYF	TGTGCCAGCAGCTTAGAACTAGCGGGAGGGCCCTACGAGCAGTACTTC
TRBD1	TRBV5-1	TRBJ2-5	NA	CASTGTGQAQETQYF	TGCGCCAGCACTGGGACAGGCCAGGCGCAAGAGACCCAGTACTTC
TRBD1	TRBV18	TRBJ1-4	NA	CASSPSTGAGEKLFF	TGTGCCAGCTCACCCTCGACAGGGGCGGGTGAAAAACTGTTTTTT
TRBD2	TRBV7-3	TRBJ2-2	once	CASSSLSGSRTGELFF	TGTGCCAGCAGCTCCCTTAGCGGGAGCCGGACCGGGGAGCTGTTTTTT
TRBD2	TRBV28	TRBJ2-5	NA	CASSLRGLASETQYF	TGTGCCAGCAGCCTGAGGGGACTAGCGTCAGAGACCCAGTACTTC
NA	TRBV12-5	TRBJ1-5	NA	CASGSSAYQTQGYSNQPQHF	TGTGCTAGTGGTTCGTCGGCGTATCAAACACAGGGCTATAGCAATCAGCCCCAGCATTTT
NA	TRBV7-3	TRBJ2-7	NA	CASSLTGGRQYEQYF	TGTGCCAGCAGCTTAACAGGGGGACGCCAGTACGAGCAGTACTTC
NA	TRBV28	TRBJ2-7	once	CASSSRGQGPPYEQYF	TGTGCCAGCAGTTCGCGAGGGCAGGGGCCACCCTACGAGCAGTACTTC
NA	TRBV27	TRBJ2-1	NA	CASSLRDEQFF	TGTGCCAGCAGTTTAAGGGATGAGCAGTTCTTC
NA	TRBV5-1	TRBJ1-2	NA	CASSRTPSNYGYTF	TGCGCCAGCAGTAGGACACCATCTAACTATGGCTACACCTTC
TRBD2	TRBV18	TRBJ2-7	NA	CASSLGTTYEQYF	TGTGCCAGCTCACTCGGGACTACCTACGAGCAGTACTTC
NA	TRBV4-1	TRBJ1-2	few	CASSQDSSRFYGYTF	TGCGCCAGCAGCCAAGATTCTTCACGGTTCTATGGCTACACCTTC
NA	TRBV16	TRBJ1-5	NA	CASSSPGGNQPQHF	TGTGCCAGCAGCAGCCCAGGGGGCAATCAGCCCCAGCATTTT
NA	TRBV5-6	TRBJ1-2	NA	CASSRVRGSYGYTF	TGTGCCAGCAGCCGGGTGCGGGGTAGCTATGGCTACACCTTC
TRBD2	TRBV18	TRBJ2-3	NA	CASSPPILAGLKDTQYF	TGTGCCAGCTCACCACCGATTCTAGCGGGACTTAAAGATACGCAGTATTTT
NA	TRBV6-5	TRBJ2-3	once	CASRNPADTQYF	TGTGCCAGCAGGAACCCGGCAGATACGCAGTATTTT
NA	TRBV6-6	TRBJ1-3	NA	CASSETRGFGNTIYF	TGTGCCAGCAGCGAAACTAGGGGGTTTGGAAACACCATATATTTT
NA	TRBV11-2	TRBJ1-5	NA	CASSLERNNQPQHF	TGTGCCAGCAGCTTAGAGCGGAACAATCAGCCCCAGCATTTT
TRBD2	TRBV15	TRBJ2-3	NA	CATSRDTSGRNTQYF	TGTGCCACCAGCAGAGACACTAGCGGGAGGAATACGCAGTATTTT
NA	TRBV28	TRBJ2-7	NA	CASSFEGKTYEQYF	TGTGCCAGCAGTTTTGAGGGCAAGACCTACGAGCAGTACTTC
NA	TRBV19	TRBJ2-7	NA	CASSSGYEQYF	TGTGCCAGTAGTTCAGGTTACGAGCAGTACTTC
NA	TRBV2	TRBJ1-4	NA	CASSELWGKLFF	TGTGCCAGCAGTGAACTCTGGGGAAAACTGTTTTTT
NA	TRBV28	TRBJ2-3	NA	CASSVGATDTQYF	TGTGCCAGCAGCGTTGGGGCCACAGATACGCAGTATTTT
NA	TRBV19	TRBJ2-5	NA	CASNAGAKETQYF	TGTGCCAGTAACGCGGGGGCGAAAGAGACCCAGTACTTC
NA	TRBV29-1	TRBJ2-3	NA	CSVGGGGDTQYF	TGCAGCGTTGGTGGAGGCGGGGATACGCAGTATTTT
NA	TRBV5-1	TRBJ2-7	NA	CASSSTRYRAGEQYF	TGCGCCAGCAGCTCCACCCGATACAGGGCGGGGGAGCAGTACTTC
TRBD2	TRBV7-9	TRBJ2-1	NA	CASSLRPGLAGRYNEQFF	TGTGCCAGCAGCCTTAGGCCGGGACTAGCGGGAAGGTACAATGAGCAGTTCTTC
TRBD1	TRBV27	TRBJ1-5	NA	CATSGGRNQPQHF	TGTGCCACCTCAGGGGGCCGCAATCAGCCCCAGCATTTT
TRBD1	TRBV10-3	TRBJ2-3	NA	CATAGTGISDTQYF	TGTGCCACCGCCGGGACAGGGATCTCGGATACGCAGTATTTT
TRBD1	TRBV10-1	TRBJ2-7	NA	CATSGTGSHEQYF	TGCGCCACCTCCGGGACAGGGTCCCACGAGCAGTACTTC